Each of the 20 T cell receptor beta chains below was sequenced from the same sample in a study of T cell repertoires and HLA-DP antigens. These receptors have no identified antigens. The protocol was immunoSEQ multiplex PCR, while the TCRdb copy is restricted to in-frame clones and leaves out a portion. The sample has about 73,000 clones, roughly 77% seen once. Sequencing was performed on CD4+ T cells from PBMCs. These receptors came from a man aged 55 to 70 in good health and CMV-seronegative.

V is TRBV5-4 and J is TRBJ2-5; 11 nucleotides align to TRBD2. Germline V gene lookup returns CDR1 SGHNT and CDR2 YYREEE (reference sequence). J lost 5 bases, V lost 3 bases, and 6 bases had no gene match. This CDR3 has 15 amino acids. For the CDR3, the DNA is TGTGCCAGCAGCTCGCTAGCGGGGGGTAGGGAGACCCAGTACTTC. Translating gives CASSSLAGGRETQYF.

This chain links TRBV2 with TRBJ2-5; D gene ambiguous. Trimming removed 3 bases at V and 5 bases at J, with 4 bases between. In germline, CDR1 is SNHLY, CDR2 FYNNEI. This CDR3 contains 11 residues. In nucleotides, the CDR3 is TGTGCCAGCAGTGACTGGGAGACCCAGTACTTC. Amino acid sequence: CASSDWETQYF.

The chain's CDR3 is CATSRGLAGGPGNEQFF. As DNA, the CDR3 is TGTGCCACCAGCAGAGGGTTAGCGGGGGGGCCCGGGAATGAGCAGTTCTTC. V gene TRBV15 combines with J gene TRBJ2-1, with 11 bases identical to TRBD2. CDR1 is LNHNV and CDR2 is YYDKDF in the germline V gene (reference sequence). CDR3 size: 17 residues. The junction had 9 bases not matched to a gene; V was cut back by 1 base and J by 7 bases.

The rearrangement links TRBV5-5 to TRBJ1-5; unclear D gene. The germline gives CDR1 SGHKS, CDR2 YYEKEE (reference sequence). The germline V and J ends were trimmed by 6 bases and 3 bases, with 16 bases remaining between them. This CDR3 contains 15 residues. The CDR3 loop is CASTLEGTINQPQHF. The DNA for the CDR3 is TGTGCCAGCACCCTGGAGGGCACTATCAATCAGCCCCAGCATTTT.

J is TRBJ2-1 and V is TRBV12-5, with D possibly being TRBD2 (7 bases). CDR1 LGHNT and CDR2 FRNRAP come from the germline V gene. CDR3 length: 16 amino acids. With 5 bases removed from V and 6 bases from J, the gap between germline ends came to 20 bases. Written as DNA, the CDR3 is TGTGCTAGTGGTAGAAACAGGGCGGGGGACGGCAATGAGCAGTTCTTC. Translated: CASGRNRAGDGNEQFF.

The CDR3 nucleotides are TGCGCTCCGGGACCACTGGACTCCTACGAGCAGTACGTC. The encoded protein is CAPGPLDSYEQYV. The V gene is TRBV15, the J gene TRBJ2-7, with D perhaps TRBD1 or TRBD2 (5 bases each). The CDR3 is 13 amino acids. Germline-derived CDR1 and CDR2 are LNHNV and YYDKDF (reference sequence).

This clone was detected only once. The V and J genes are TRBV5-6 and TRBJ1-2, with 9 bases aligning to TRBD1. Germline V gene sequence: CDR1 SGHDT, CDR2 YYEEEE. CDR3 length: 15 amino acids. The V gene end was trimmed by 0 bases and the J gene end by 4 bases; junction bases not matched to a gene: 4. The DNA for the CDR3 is TGTGCCAGCAGCTTGGCCTTGACAGGGGGCTATGGCTACACCTTC. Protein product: CASSLALTGGYGYTF.

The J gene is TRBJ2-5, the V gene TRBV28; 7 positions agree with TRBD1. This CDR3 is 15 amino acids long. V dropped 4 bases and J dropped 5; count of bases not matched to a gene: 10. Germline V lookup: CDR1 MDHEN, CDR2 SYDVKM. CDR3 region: CASSSRDSPWETQYF. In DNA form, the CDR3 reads TGTGCCAGCAGTTCCCGGGACAGTCCATGGGAGACCCAGTACTTC. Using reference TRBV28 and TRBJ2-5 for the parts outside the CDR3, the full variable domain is DVKVTQSSRYLVKRTGEKVFLECVQDMDHENMFWYRQDPGLGLRLIYFSYDVKMKEKGDIPEGYSVSREKKERFSLILESASTNQTSMYLCASSSRDSPWETQYFGPGTRLLVL.

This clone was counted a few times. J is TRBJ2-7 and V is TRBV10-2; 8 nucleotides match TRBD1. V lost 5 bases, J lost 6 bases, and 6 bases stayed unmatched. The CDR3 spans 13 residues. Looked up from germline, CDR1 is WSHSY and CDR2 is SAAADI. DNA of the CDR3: TGCGCCAGCAGTAGAGGACAGGGACTCGAGCAGTACTTC. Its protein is CASSRGQGLEQYF.

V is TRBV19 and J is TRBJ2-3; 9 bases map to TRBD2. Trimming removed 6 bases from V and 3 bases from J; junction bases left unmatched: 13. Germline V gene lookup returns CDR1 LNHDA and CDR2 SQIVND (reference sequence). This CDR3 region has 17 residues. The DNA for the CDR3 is TGTGCCAGTAGATATAGCGGGAGAGTATTAGGTACAGATACGCAGTATTTT. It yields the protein CASRYSGRVLGTDTQYF. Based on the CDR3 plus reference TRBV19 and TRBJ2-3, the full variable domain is DGGITQSPKYLFRKEGQNVTLSCEQNLNHDAMYWYRQDPGQGLRLIYYSQIVNDFQKGDIAEGYSVSREKKESFPLTVTSAQKNPTAFYLCASRYSGRVLGTDTQYFGPGTRLTVL.

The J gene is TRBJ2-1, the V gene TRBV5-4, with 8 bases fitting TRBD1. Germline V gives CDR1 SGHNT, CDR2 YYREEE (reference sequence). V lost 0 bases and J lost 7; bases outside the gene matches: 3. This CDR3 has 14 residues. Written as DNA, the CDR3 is TGTGCCAGCAGCTTGGAGACAGGGGCGAATGAGCAGTTCTTC. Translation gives CASSLETGANEQFF.

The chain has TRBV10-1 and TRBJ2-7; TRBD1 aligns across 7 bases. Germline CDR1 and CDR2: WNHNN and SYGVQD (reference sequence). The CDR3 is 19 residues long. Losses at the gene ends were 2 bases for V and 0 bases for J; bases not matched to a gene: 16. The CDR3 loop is CASSERGPRQGMGSYEQYF. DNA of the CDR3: TGCGCCAGCAGTGAGAGGGGACCTAGACAGGGCATGGGCTCCTACGAGCAGTACTTC.

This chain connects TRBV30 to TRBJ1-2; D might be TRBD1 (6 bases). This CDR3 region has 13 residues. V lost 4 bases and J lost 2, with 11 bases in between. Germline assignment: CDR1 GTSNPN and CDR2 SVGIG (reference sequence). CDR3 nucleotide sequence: TGTGCCTGGATAGACAGGACCAACTATGGCTACACCTTC. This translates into CAWIDRTNYGYTF.

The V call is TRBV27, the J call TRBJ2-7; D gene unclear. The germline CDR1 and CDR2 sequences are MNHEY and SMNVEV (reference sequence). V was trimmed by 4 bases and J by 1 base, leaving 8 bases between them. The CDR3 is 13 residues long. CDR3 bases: TGTGCCAGCAGTTCTGGCACATCCTACGAGCAGTACTTC. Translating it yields CASSSGTSYEQYF.

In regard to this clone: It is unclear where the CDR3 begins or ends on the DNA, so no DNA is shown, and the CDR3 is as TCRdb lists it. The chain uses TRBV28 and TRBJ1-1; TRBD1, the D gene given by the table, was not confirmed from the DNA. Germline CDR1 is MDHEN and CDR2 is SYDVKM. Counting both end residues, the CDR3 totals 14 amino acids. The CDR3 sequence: CASSSSQGWTEAFF.

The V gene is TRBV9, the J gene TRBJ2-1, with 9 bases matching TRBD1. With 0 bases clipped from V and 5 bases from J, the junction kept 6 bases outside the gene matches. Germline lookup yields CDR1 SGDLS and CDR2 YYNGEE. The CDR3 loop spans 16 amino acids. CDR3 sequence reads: CASSVAGTGFDNEQFF. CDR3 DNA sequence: TGTGCCAGCAGCGTAGCCGGGACAGGGTTTGACAATGAGCAGTTCTTC.

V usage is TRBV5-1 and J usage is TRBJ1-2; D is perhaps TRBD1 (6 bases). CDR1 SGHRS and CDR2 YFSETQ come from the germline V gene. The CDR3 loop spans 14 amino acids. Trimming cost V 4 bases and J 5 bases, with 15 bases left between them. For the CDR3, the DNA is TGCGCCAGCAGCCTCACCGAAGGGGGATATGGCTACACCTTC. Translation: CASSLTEGGYGYTF. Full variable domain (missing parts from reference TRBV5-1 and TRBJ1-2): KAGVTQTPRYLIKTRGQQVTLSCSPISGHRSVSWYQQTPGQGLQFLFEYFSETQRNKGNFPGRFSGRQFSNSRSEMNVSTLELGDSALYLCASSLTEGGYGYTFGSGTRLTVV.

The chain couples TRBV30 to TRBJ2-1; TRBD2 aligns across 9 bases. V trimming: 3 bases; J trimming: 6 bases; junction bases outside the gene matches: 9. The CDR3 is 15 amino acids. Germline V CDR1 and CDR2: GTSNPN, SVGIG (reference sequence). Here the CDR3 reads CAWSYNAGGGNEQFF. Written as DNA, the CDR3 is TGTGCCTGGAGCTACAATGCGGGAGGGGGCAATGAGCAGTTCTTC.

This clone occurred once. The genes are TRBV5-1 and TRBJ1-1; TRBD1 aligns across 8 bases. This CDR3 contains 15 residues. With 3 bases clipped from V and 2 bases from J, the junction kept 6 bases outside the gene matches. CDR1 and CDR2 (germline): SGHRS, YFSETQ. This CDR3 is CASSWEGQVNTEAFF. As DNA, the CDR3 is TGCGCCAGCAGCTGGGAGGGACAGGTTAACACTGAAGCTTTCTTT.

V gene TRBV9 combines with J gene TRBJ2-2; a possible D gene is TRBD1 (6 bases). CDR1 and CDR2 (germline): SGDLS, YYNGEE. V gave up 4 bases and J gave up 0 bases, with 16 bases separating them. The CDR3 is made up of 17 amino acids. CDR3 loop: CASSSSLGAANTGELFF. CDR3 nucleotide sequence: TGTGCCAGCAGCTCTTCTCTGGGGGCTGCGAACACCGGGGAGCTGTTTTTT.